This passage covers 11 T cell receptor beta chains from one sample sequenced in a study of T-cell reconstitution after alpha-beta-depleted transplantation in children. Preparation of the TCRbeta library was carried out with unique molecular identifiers. TCRdb independently ran MiXCR on the PCR reads; one entry per CDR3 protein. Of 480,000 or so distinct CDR3 sequences in the sample, roughly 10% were seen once. Here the sequenced sample was PBMCs, taken before TCRalphabeta/CD19-depleted stem cell transplant. These receptors came from a child aged 2-15 years with inherited bone marrow failure, due to receive a stem cell transplant.

For this clonotype: A much larger clone lies a single base off, so this may be a read error. This is likely a read error, given that the CDR3 carries no conserved phenylalanine or tryptophan at its end. This sequence joins TRBV5-6 and TRBJ2-1; 12 nucleotides line up with TRBD2. J lost 8 bases, V lost 4 bases, and 4 bases had no gene match. The CDR3 runs 14 residues. Germline values: CDR1 SGHDT, CDR2 YYEEEE. The CDR3 sequence is CASSLAGGPDEQFY. CDR3 bases: TGTGCCAGCAGCCTAGCGGGAGGGCCGGATGAGCAGTTCTAC.

There are many counts of this clonotype. CDR3 bases: TGTGCCAGCAGACGACTAGCCACCTACGAGCAGTACTTC. Its translation: CASRRLATYEQYF. The chain couples TRBV12-3 or TRBV12-4 to TRBJ2-7; 7 bases are a match to TRBD2. The CDR3 extends over 13 amino acids. Trimming cost V 6 bases and J 2 bases; bases outside gene matches: 4.

With respect to this clonotype: A much larger clone sits a single nucleotide away, making a read error possible. V is TRBV7-9 and J is TRBJ2-2; 7 bases agree with TRBD1. The CDR3 consists of 17 residues. Germline CDR1 and CDR2: SEHNR and FQNEAQ (reference sequence). J gave up 6 bases and V 5 bases, and 15 bases lay outside the gene matches. CDR3 sequence (DNA): TGTGCCAGCAGCCCGAGAGGCCGGGACAGTGCCCCCGGGGAGCTGTTTTTT. Its protein product is CASSPRGRDSAPGELFF.

This clonotype was observed many times. This CDR3 reads CASSQVPRQFETQYF. CDR3 DNA: TGCGCCAGCAGCCAAGTTCCCAGACAGTTTGAGACCCAGTACTTC. V is TRBV4-3 and J is TRBJ2-5; D perhaps matches TRBD1 (5 bases). CDR1 and CDR2 from the germline V gene are LGHNA and YSLEER. Trimming shortened V by 1 base and J by 5 bases, and 14 bases separated the two germline ends. The CDR3 sequence is 15 residues long.

This clonotype was counted at least ten times. The chain is built from TRBV27 and TRBJ2-1, with 7 bases matching TRBD2. This CDR3 comprises 13 residues. CDR1 is MNHEY, CDR2 SMNVEV, per germline (reference sequence). The trim removed 4 bases at V and 8 bases at J, leaving 5 bases unmatched. The DNA for the CDR3 is TGTGCCAGCAGTTGGACTAGATCCCATGAGCAGTTCTTC. It is translated as CASSWTRSHEQFF.

In its sample, this clonotype was seen many times. The chain links TRBV15 to TRBJ1-5; D is unresolved. The CDR3 length is 15 residues. The germline V and J ends were trimmed by 0 bases and 0 bases, with 6 bases remaining between them. Germline loops: CDR1 LNHNV, CDR2 YYDKDF (reference sequence). CDR3 residues: CATSRDRPSNQPQHF. In nucleotides, the CDR3 is TGTGCCACCAGCAGAGATCGACCTAGCAATCAGCCCCAGCATTTT.

The V and J genes are TRBV24-1 and TRBJ2-1; TRBD2 aligns across 9 bases. Germline V gene sequence: CDR1 KGHDR, CDR2 SFDVKD. The CDR3 runs to 16 residues. After removal of 3 bases from V and 5 bases from J, the junction contained 7 bases not matched to a gene. The CDR3 reads CATSDPRLAGNNEQFF. For the CDR3, the DNA is TGTGCCACCAGTGATCCCCGCCTAGCGGGAAACAATGAGCAGTTCTTC.

This clonotype came up once. A clone one base away is much larger, so this may be a read error. This sequence joins TRBV20-1 and TRBJ1-1, with D hard to call. The CDR3 is 12 amino acids. Germline-derived CDR1 and CDR2 are DFQATT and SNEGSKA (reference sequence). CDR3 sequence reads: CSAPRLNAEAFF. CDR3 DNA sequence: TGCAGTGCTCCGAGATTGAACGCTGAAGCTTTCTTT.

This clonotype has more than one count but fewer than ten. The CDR3 DNA follows: TGTGCCAGCAGCCCTAGCGGGAGAGAGGGGGAGACCCAGTACTTC. Its translation is CASSPSGREGETQYF. The rearrangement uses TRBV6-1 and TRBJ2-5; 10 nucleotides line up with TRBD2. The length of the CDR3 is 15 residues. Germline CDR1 is MNHNS and CDR2 is SASEGT. V was pared by 6 bases and J by 5 bases, with 9 bases of the junction left unmatched.

This clonotype occurred a few times. The chain uses TRBV12-3 or TRBV12-4 and TRBJ2-3, with D perhaps matching TRBD1 (5 bases). The CDR3 runs to 12 residues. V was shortened by 8 bases and J by 4 bases, with 10 bases between the two germline ends. The CDR3: CASRQGSDTQYF. The CDR3 nucleotides are TGTGCCAGCCGGCAGGGCTCAGATACGCAGTATTTT.

The sample holds many counts of this clonotype. V and J are TRBV4-1 and TRBJ1-5, with 8 bases matching TRBD1. The CDR3 has 16 residues. The V and J ends lost 2 bases and 4 bases, in that order; junction bases with no gene match: 7. Germline CDR1 and CDR2: MGHRA and YSYEKL. Here the CDR3 reads CASSQSQRTGNQPQHF. The CDR3, as DNA: TGCGCCAGCAGCCAATCCCAAAGGACAGGGAATCAGCCCCAGCATTTT.